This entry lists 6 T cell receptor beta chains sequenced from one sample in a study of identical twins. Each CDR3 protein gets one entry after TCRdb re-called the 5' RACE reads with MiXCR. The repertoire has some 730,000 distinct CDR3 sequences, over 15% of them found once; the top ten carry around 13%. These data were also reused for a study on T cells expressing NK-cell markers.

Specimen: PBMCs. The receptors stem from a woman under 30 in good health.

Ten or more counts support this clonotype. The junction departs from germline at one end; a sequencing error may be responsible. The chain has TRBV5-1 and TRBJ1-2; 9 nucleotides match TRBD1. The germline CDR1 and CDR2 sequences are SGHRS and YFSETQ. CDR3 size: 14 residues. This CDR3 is CASSPGQGTYGYTF. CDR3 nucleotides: TGTGCCAGCAGCCCGGGACAGGGAACCTATGGCTACACCTTC.

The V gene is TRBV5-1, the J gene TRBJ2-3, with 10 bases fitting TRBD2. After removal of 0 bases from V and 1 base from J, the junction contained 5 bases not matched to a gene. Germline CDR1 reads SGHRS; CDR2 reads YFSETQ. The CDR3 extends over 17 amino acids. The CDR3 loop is CASSLGTSGERTDTQYF. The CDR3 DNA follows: TGCGCCAGCAGCTTGGGGACTAGCGGAGAACGCACAGATACGCAGTATTTT. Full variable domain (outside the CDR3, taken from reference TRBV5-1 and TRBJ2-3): KAGVTQTPRYLIKTRGQQVTLSCSPISGHRSVSWYQQTPGQGLQFLFEYFSETQRNKGNFPGRFSGRQFSNSRSEMNVSTLELGDSALYLCASSLGTSGERTDTQYFGPGTRLTVL.

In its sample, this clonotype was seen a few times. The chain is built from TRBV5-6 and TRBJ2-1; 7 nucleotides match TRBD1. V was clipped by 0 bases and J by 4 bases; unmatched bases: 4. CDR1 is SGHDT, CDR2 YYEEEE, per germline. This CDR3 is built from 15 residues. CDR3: CASSLGGTVYNEQFF. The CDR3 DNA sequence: TGTGCCAGCAGCTTGGGGGGGACAGTGTACAATGAGCAGTTCTTC.

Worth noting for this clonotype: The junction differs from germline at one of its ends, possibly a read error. In DNA, the CDR3 is TGTGCCAGCAGCCTCGCCGGGACCTTCCGCTTC. It specifies CASSLAGTFRF. The gene calls are TRBV6-2 or TRBV6-3 and TRBJ2-5, with D perhaps assigned TRBD1 or TRBD2 (5 bases each). The germline V gene has CDR1 MNHEY and CDR2 SVGEGT. This CDR3 contains 11 residues.

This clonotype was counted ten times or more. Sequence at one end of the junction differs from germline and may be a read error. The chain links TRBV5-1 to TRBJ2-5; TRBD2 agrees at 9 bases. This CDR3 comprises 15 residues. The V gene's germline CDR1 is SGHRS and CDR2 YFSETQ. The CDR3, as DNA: TGTGCCAGCAGTTCCTTAGCGGGAGTAGGAGAGACCCAGTACTTC. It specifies CASSSLAGVGETQYF.

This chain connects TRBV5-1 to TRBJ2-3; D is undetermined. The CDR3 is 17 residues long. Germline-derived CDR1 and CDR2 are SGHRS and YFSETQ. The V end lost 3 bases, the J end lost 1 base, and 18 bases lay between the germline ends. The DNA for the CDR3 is TGCGCCAGCAGCTCTCAACCCGGAGCTCGGGGCACAGATACGCAGTATTTT. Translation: CASSSQPGARGTDTQYF.